Described below is a single T cell receptor (beta chain) sequence and its context. Its antigen is as yet unknown. Only in-frame clones appear in the TCRdb table, and some are missing; sequencing was by immunoSEQ multiplex PCR. This sample has roughly 100,000 clones, with approximately 90% found just once. The data derive from a study of T cell responses to AZD1222 COVID-19 vaccine. Study findings and constraints: Researchers took repertoire samples only after the peak T cell response had come.

The CDR3 totals 15 residues. The V and J ends lost 3 bases and 2 bases respectively, with 14 bases between them. Germline lookup yields CDR1 MNHNS and CDR2 SASEGT. The sequence came from an adult in good health. V and J are TRBV6-1 and TRBJ2-7, with a tentative D call TRBD1 (6 bases). This sample comprised peripheral blood, obtained on day 0 of AZD1222 vaccination. For the CDR3, the DNA is TGTGCCAGCAGTGAGGCGGCCAGGGGCCCCTACGAGCAGTACTTC. This sequence encodes CASSEAARGPYEQYF.